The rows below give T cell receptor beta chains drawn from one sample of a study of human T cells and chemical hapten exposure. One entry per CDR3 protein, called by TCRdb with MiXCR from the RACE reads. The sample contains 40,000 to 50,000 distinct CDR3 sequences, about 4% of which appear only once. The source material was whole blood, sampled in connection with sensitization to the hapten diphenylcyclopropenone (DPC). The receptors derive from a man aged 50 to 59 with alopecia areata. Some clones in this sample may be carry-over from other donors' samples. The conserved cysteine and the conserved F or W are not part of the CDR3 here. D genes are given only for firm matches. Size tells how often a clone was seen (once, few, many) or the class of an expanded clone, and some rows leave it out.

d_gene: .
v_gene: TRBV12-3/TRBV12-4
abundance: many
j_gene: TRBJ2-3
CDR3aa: ASSLRRSTDTQY

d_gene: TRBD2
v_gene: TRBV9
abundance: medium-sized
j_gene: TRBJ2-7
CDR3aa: ASSVVAGVGEQY

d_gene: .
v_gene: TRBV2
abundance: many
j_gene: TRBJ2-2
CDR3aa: ASSETTTGELF

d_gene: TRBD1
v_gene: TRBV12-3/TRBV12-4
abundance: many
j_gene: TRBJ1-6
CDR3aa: ASSFGTENSPLH

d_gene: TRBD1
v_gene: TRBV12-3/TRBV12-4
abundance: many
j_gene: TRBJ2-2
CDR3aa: ASSSPGTGRTGELF

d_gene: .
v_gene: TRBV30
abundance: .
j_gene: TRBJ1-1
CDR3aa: AWMGLLLNTEAF

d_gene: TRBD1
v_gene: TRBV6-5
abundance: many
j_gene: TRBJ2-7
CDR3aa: ASSRTGTESYEQY

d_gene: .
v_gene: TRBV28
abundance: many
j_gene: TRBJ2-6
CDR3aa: ASSSGLIGANVLT

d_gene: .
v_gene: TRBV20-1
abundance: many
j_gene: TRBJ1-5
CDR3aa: SASSGPSGRPQH

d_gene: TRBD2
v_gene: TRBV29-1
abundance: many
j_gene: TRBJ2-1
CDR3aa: SVSGRGQYNEQF